This T cell receptor (beta chain) was sequenced during a study of breast tumors, draining lymph nodes, adjacent tissues. Points on this clonotype: The target antigen is unknown.

TCRdb called the multiplex PCR reads again in MiXCR, with one record for every CDR3 protein. The sample records tens of thousands of distinct CDR3 sequences, 35% to 50% being singletons. Findings of the study overall: The data were judged consistent with most tumor T cells coming from lymph node and expanding in tumor. Luminal-like breast cancer showed significantly higher tumor–nontumor repertoire similarity than basal-like. Compared with lymph nodes, tumors were less diverse; compared with nontumor tissue, more.

This CDR3 contains 15 residues. Looked up from germline, CDR1 is SNHLY and CDR2 is FYNNEI. Unmatched junction bases numbered 11, after V lost 6 bases and J lost 7 bases. This TCR derives from a female donor with breast cancer. Some clones in this sample may be carry-over from other donors' samples. The sequenced sample was breast tumor tissue. The J gene is TRBJ1-2, the V gene TRBV2; 10 bases match TRBD1. The CDR3 loop reads CASSYRDRGKSGYTF. The CDR3 DNA reads TGTGCCAGCAGCTACCGGGACAGGGGCAAATCTGGCTACACCTTC.